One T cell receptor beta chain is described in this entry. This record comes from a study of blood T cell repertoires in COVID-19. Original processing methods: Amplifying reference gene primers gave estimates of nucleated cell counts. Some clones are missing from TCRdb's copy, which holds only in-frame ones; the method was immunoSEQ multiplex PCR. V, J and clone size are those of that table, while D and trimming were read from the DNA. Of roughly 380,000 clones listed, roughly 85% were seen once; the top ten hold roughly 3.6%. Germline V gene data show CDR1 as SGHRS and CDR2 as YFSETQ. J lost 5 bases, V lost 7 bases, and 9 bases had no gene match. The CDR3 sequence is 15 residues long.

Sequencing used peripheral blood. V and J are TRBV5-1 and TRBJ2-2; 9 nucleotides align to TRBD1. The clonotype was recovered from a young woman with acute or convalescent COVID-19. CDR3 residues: CASLQGAEITGELFF. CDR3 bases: TGCGCCAGCCTACAGGGGGCTGAGATTACCGGGGAGCTGTTTTTT.